Given below is one T cell receptor beta chain in context. Produced via immunoSEQ multiplex PCR; TCRdb's table is partial and in-frame only. The data show around 72,000 clones, with 78% seen just once and 7.1% held by the top ten. This record belongs to a study of radiotherapy plus CTLA-4 blockade in lung cancer. Overall study: Objective responses were documented in 15% to 20% of patients, with disease control in around 31%.

Ipilimumab CTLA-4 blockade and focal radiation were given to patients with chemo-refractory metastatic non-small-cell lung cancer. The V and J ends lost 3 bases and 7 bases, in that order; junction bases with no gene match: 7. The CDR3 extends over 16 amino acids. CDR1 is SGHTA and CDR2 is FQGNSA in the germline V gene. This sequence originates from a human donor with non-small cell lung cancer who had a complete response to radiotherapy plus ipilimumab. Sequences were derived from peripheral blood, sampled from a patient treated with radiotherapy plus ipilimumab. The V gene is TRBV7-2, the J gene TRBJ1-6; 9 bases are shared with TRBD1. CDR3 DNA: TGTGCCAGCAGCTTCGGGACAGGGACTCAGAATTCACCCCTCCACTTT. Amino acid sequence: CASSFGTGTQNSPLHF.